Below, 15 T cell receptor beta chains from the same sample are listed, as sequenced in a study of post-analysis software for immune sequencing data. Broader study findings: There were five or six TRBV segments more frequent in patients than controls, and TRBV5-6, TRBV5-1 and TRBV20-1 were among them.

These receptors lack a known antigen. Tagging with unique molecular identifiers was a feature of the TCR beta cDNA libraries. MiXCR, run by TCRdb on the PCR reads, gives a single entry per CDR3 protein. The sample lists about 200,000 distinct CDR3 sequences; around 29% were seen once. Sequencing was done on a sample of blood. These TCRs come from a girl aged 2-17 years with multiple sclerosis.

The chain carries TRBV29-1 and TRBJ1-2; D might be TRBD1 (6 bases). Between the trimmed V and J ends, which lost 3 bases and 3 bases, there was a span of 17 bases. The CDR3 has 15 residues. In germline, CDR1 is SQVTM, CDR2 ANQGSEA. In DNA form, the CDR3 reads TGCAGCGTTGAGCTACGGGACACCGAAGACTATGGCTACACCTTC. This translates into CSVELRDTEDYGYTF.

This clonotype was counted between two and nine times. V gene TRBV5-1 combines with J gene TRBJ1-1, with D tentatively TRBD1 (6 bases). Deletions cut 5 bases from V and 7 bases from J, with 15 bases between. This CDR3 has 13 residues. Germline CDR1 SGHRS, CDR2 YFSETQ. The CDR3 spells CASRTGTYNEAFF. CDR3 nucleotides: TGCGCCAGCAGAACCGGGACATACAATGAAGCTTTCTTT.

V and J are TRBV20-1 and TRBJ1-4; possible D gene TRBD1, 5 bases. Germline V gene lookup returns CDR1 DFQATT and CDR2 SNEGSKA (reference sequence). V lost 5 bases, J lost 0 bases, and 10 bases lay in between. This CDR3 has 14 amino acids. Here the CDR3 DNA reads TGCAGTGCTTGGGGACCGCCAACTAATGAAAAACTGTTTTTT. As protein: CSAWGPPTNEKLFF.

This clonotype was picked up a small number of times. At one of its ends the junction is not consistent with the germline gene, which may arise from a read error. V is TRBV15 and J is TRBJ1-6; D not resolved. The CDR3 extends over 13 amino acids. The germline V gene encodes CDR1 LNHNV and CDR2 YYDKDF (reference sequence). This chain's CDR3 is CATRMDLGSPPHF. The CDR3 coding sequence is TGTGCCACCAGAATGGACCTCGGTTCACCCCCCCACTTT.

This clonotype was recorded many times. The V call is TRBV12-3 or TRBV12-4, the J call TRBJ2-6; 7 bases are a match to TRBD1. This CDR3 is built from 19 residues. Germline trimming cut 8 bases from V and 0 bases from J; bases unmatched to any gene: 16. This chain's CDR3 is CASRPVEGASLSGANVLTF. CDR3 bases: TGTGCCAGCCGACCGGTTGAGGGGGCTTCCCTCTCTGGGGCCAACGTCCTGACTTTC.

The sample holds a few counts of this clonotype. The chain links TRBV9 to TRBJ2-3; TRBD2 is a possible D gene (6 bases). Deletions cut 0 bases from V and 4 bases from J, with 12 bases between. The CDR3 contains 15 residues. Germline CDR1 reads SGDLS; CDR2 reads YYNGEE. CDR3 sequence reads: CASSVVGRGADTQYF. The DNA for the CDR3 is TGTGCCAGCAGCGTAGTCGGGAGAGGAGCAGATACGCAGTATTTT. Looking up the rest from reference TRBV9 and TRBJ2-3 gives the full variable domain: DSGVTQTPKHLITATGQRVTLRCSPRSGDLSVYWYQQSLDQGLQFLIQYYNGEERAKGNILERFSAQQFPDLHSELNLSSLELGDSALYFCASSVVGRGADTQYFGPGTRLTVL.

A few counts support this clonotype. The V gene is TRBV2, the J gene TRBJ2-6; 8 bases are a match to TRBD1. The CDR3 is 17 amino acids. Germline trimming cut 4 bases from V and 0 bases from J; bases unmatched to any gene: 5. Germline values: CDR1 SNHLY, CDR2 FYNNEI. The CDR3 DNA follows: TGTGCCAGCAGTGTAGGACAGGGACGCTCTGGGGCCAACGTCCTGACTTTC. It translates to CASSVGQGRSGANVLTF.

A note on this clonotype: Given a much more abundant clone one base away, this may be a read error. This chain uses TRBV12-3 or TRBV12-4 with TRBJ1-5; TRBD1 matches at 9 bases. This CDR3 spans 15 amino acids. DNA of the CDR3: TGTGCCAGCAGTCCCAGACAGGGGGAAGGTCAGCCCCGGCATTTT. Protein product: CASSPRQGEGQPRHF.

This clonotype was counted at least ten times. The chain links TRBV29-1 to TRBJ2-1; 13 bases match TRBD2. The germline gives CDR1 SQVTM, CDR2 ANQGSEA. J lost 14 bases, V lost 4 bases, and 14 bases had no gene match. The CDR3 consists of 15 residues. CDR3 in amino acids: CSVGFLPTSGGKEFF. The DNA of the CDR3 is TGCAGCGTTGGTTTTCTCCCGACTAGCGGGGGGAAGGAGTTCTTC.

This clonotype showed up many times. This rearrangement joins TRBV10-3 to TRBJ2-5; 7 bases match TRBD2. This CDR3 region has 15 residues. Unmatched junction bases numbered 2, after V lost 0 bases and J lost 1 base. Germline CDR1 reads ENHRY; CDR2 reads SYGVKD. The CDR3 DNA sequence: TGTGCCATCAGTGAGTCGGGAGGGCTCCAAGAGACCCAGTACTTC. This sequence encodes CAISESGGLQETQYF.

Ten or more counts support this clonotype. The V call is TRBV7-2, the J call TRBJ2-1, with D unresolved. The germline gives CDR1 SGHTA, CDR2 FQGNSA. Trimming pared 8 bases from V and 6 bases from J, leaving 8 bases between. The CDR3 is made up of 11 amino acids. In DNA, the CDR3 is TGTGCCAGCTCCAAACCCAATGAGCAGTTCTTC. Protein sequence: CASSKPNEQFF.

The V and J genes are TRBV6-5 and TRBJ2-1; 7 positions agree with TRBD2. CDR3 length: 14 amino acids. The V and J ends lost 5 bases and 3 bases, in that order; junction bases with no gene match: 4. The germline V gene has CDR1 MNHEY and CDR2 SVGAGI. CDR3 nucleotide sequence: TGTGCCAGCAGTAGACTAGCTCACTACAATGAGCAGTTCTTC. It specifies CASSRLAHYNEQFF.

This clonotype was counted a few times. The V and J genes are TRBV4-1 and TRBJ1-1; D uncertain. Germline lookup yields CDR1 MGHRA and CDR2 YSYEKL. V lost 4 bases and J lost 5, with 14 bases in between. The length of the CDR3 is 14 residues. CDR3 amino acids: CASSLGRYGTEAFF. The CDR3 DNA reads as TGCGCCAGCAGCCTCGGACGCTACGGAACTGAAGCTTTCTTT.

The CDR3 DNA is TGTGCCAGCAGTGTGGGACTAGCGGGAGTAAATGAGCAGTTCTTC. Amino acid sequence: CASSVGLAGVNEQFF. V is TRBV12-3 or TRBV12-4 and J is TRBJ2-1, with 14 bases lining up with TRBD2. The CDR3 length is 15 residues. The V gene end was trimmed by 5 bases and the J gene end by 7 bases; junction bases not matched to a gene: 4.

Turning to this clonotype: Just one base apart from a much larger clone, this may be a read error. The J gene is TRBJ1-2, the V gene TRBV6-5, with unresolved D. This CDR3 has 12 amino acids. Trimming cost V 6 bases and J 6 bases, with 11 bases left between them. Per the germline V gene, CDR1 is MNHEY and CDR2 is SVGAGI. DNA of the CDR3: TGTGCCAGCAGCCGCAATTGGGATGGCTACACCTTC. Its translation is CASSRNWDGYTF.